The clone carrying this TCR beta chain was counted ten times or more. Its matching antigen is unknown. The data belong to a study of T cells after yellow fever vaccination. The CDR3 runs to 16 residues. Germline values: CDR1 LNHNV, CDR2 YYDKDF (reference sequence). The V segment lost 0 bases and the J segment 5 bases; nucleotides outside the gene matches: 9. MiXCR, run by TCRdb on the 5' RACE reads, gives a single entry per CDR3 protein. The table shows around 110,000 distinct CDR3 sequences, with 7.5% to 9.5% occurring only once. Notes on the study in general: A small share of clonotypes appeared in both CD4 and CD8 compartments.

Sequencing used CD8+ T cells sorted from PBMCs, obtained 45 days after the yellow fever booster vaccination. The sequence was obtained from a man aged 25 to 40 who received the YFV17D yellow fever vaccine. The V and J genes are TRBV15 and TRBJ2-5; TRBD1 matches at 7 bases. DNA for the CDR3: TGTGCCACCAGCAGAGATCGCACAGGGGTTGAGGAGACCCAGTACTTC. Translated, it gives CATSRDRTGVEETQYF.